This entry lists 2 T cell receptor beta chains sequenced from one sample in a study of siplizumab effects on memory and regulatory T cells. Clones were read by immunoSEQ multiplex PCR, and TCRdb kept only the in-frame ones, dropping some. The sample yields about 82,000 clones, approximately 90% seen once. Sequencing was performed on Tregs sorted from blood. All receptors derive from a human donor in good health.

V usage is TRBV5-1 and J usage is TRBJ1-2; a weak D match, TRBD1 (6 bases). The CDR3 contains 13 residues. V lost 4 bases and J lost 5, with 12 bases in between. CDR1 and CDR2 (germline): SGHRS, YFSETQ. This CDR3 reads CASSRGTEYGYTF. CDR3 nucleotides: TGCGCCAGCAGCAGGGGGACGGAGTATGGCTACACCTTC.

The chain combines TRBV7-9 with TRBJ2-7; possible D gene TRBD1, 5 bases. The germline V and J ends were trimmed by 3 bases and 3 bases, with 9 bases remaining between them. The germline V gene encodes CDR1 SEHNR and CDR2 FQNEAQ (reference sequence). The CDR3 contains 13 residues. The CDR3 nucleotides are TGTGCCAGCAGCTTTAACCAGGGCTACGAGCAGTACTTC. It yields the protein CASSFNQGYEQYF.